Here is one TCR beta chain with its context. Its antigen is undetermined. This sample was taken from a study of T cell responses to AZD1222 COVID-19 vaccine. Notes on the study in general: The study found vaccine-associated CD4 TCRs spanning spike, dominant at 160-218 and 743-854. White British ancestry dominated among donors, who included more females, and clonal diversity was possibly underestimated. Baseline seropositivity occurred in only 5 to 7 AZD1222 recipients.

Sequenced by immunoSEQ multiplex PCR; TCRdb stores in-frame clones only, minus some. The sample contains 150,000 or so clones, under 90% of which appear only once. Germline V gene sequence: CDR1 MDHEN, CDR2 SYDVKM. The CDR3 consists of 13 residues. The V segment lost 5 bases and the J segment 5 bases; nucleotides outside the gene matches: 5. This receptor was obtained from an adult in good health. This specimen was peripheral blood, taken on day 0 of AZD1222 vaccination. This chain links TRBV28 with TRBJ1-2; 7 nucleotides align to TRBD1. The chain's CDR3 is CASSPGRGYGYTF. The CDR3 coding sequence is TGTGCCAGCAGTCCCGGCAGGGGGTATGGCTACACCTTC.